This T cell receptor (beta chain) was recorded in a study of T and B cells in COVID-19 patients. On the study more broadly: Peripheral blood came from COVID-19 patients with active infection or after recovery. Of around 21 active-infection patients, 12 were critically ill with mechanical ventilation or extracorporeal membrane oxygenation. Active-infection patients were older, median roughly 73 years, than recovered patients, median roughly 35 years.

Germline V gene sequence: CDR1 MNHEY, CDR2 SVGEGT. This CDR3 has 12 residues. Between the trimmed V and J ends, which lost 7 bases and 7 bases, there was a span of 13 bases. Each TRB amplification used roughly 240-550 ng of genomic DNA from blood. Multiplex PCR with BIOMED2 TRB-A/B primer pools amplified TRB rearrangements. TCRdb reprocessed the multiplex PCR reads with MiXCR, giving one entry per CDR3 protein. The table shows some 3,100 distinct CDR3 sequences, with 22% occurring only once. As regards this clonotype: It may be a read error: a sequence one base away is much more abundant.

The receptor comes from a human donor with active COVID-19. Sequencing input: blood. The chain combines TRBV6-2 or TRBV6-3 with TRBJ2-5; the D is unclear. The CDR3: CASTPTGVTQYF. The CDR3 DNA sequence: TGTGCCAGCACCCCGACTGGGGTGACCCAGTACTTC.